This T cell receptor (beta chain) was recorded in a study of blood T cells in healthy people across ages. It was with a sample-barcoded 5' primer and a J-beta primer mix that a second PCR of about 6 to 12 cycles was run. TCRdb called the 5' RACE reads again in MiXCR, with one record for every CDR3 protein. In the table there are hundreds of thousands of distinct CDR3 sequences, roughly 24% of which are singletons. V lost 2 bases and J lost 4, with 24 bases in between. Germline V gene sequence: CDR1 MNHEY, CDR2 SVGAGI. The CDR3 sequence is 19 residues long. The same data also contributed to another study, on T cells of mothers and their children.

Sequences were obtained from blood. This receptor was identified in a boy aged 5-17 years in good health. The chain employs TRBV6-5 and TRBJ2-1, with D uncertain. The CDR3 sequence: CASSYHAPASPRYYNEQFF. The CDR3, as DNA: TGTGCCAGCAGTTACCATGCCCCTGCCAGTCCGCGCTATTACAATGAGCAGTTCTTC.